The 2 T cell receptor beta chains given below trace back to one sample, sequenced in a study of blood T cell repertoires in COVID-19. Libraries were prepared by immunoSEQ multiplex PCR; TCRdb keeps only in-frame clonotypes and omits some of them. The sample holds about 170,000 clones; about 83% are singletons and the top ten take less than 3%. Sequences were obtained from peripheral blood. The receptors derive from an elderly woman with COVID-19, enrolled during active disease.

CDR3 residues: CASSLDREGTQYF. The CDR3 region has the DNA TGTGCCAGCAGCCTCGACAGGGAAGGGACCCAGTACTTC. The rearrangement uses TRBV11-1 and TRBJ2-5, with 7 bases fitting TRBD1. CDR1 is SGHAT, CDR2 FQDESV, per germline (reference sequence). The V segment lost 5 bases and the J segment 7 bases; nucleotides outside the gene matches: 7. The CDR3 has 13 amino acids.

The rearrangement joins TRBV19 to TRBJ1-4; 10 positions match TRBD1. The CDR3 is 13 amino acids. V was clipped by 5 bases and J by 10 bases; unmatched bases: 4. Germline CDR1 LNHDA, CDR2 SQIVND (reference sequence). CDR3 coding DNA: TGTGCCAGTAGTCCCCGACAGGGGGCAAAACTGTTTTTT. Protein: CASSPRQGAKLFF.